The sequence of this T cell receptor (beta chain) was determined in a study of T cell responses to AZD1222 COVID-19 vaccine. Overall study context: Researchers grouped second doses given at about 4 or about 12 weeks into one pool. Study-wide findings and caveats: Only a handful of AZD1222 recipients, several in all, had baseline seropositivity. Nearly half of spike-specific TCRs reportedly target unmutated variant regions. The sample set comprised mostly white British donors with more females, and clonal diversity was possibly underestimated.

The CDR3 has 15 residues. Trimming shortened V by 4 bases and J by 5 bases, and 16 bases separated the two germline ends. Germline loops: CDR1 SGHRS, CDR2 YFSETQ. TCRdb's table, derived via immunoSEQ multiplex PCR, lists solely in-frame clones and lacks some. The sample holds approximately 120,000 clones, over 85% seen once. Comments on this clone: Its antigen is undetermined.

Sample: peripheral blood, taken on day 0 of AZD1222 vaccination. This sequence was found in an adult in good health. The rearrangement links TRBV5-1 to TRBJ2-1; D is possibly TRBD2 (5 bases). CDR3 residues: CASSQEVGWNNEQFF. CDR3 in DNA: TGCGCCAGCAGCCAGGAGGTGGGCTGGAACAATGAGCAGTTCTTC.